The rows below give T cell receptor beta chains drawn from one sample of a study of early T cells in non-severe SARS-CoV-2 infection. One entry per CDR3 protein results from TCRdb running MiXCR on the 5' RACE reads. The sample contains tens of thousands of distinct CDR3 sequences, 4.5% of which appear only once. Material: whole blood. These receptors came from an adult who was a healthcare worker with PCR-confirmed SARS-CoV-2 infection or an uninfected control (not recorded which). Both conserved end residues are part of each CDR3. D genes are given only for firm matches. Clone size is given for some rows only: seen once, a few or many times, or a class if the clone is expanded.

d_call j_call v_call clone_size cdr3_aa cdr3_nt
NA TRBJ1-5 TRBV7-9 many CASSLPGDNQPQHF TGTGCCAGCAGCTTACCGGGGGACAATCAGCCCCAGCATTTT
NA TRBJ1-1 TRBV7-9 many CASSSKGPTPGEAFF TGTGCCAGCAGCTCCAAGGGACCCACGCCCGGTGAAGCTTTCTTT
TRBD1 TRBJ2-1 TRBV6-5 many CASRLGGGQALFF TGTGCCAGCAGATTAGGAGGGGGACAGGCCCTGTTCTTC
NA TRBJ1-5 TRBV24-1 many CATSDPSYSNQPQHF TGTGCCACCAGTGACCCTAGTTATAGCAATCAGCCCCAGCATTTT
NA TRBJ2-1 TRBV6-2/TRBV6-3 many CASSYNGYNEQFF TGTGCCAGCAGTTACAATGGCTACAATGAGCAGTTCTTC
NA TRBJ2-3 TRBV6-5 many CASSYAEPTDTQYF TGTGCCAGCAGTTATGCGGAACCCACAGATACGCAGTATTTT
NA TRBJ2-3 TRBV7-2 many CASSLRVADTQYF TGTGCCAGCAGCTTAAGGGTCGCAGATACGCAGTATTTT
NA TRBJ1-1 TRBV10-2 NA CASSEGVKFTEAFF TGCGCCAGCAGTGAGGGGGTCAAGTTTACTGAAGCTTTCTTT
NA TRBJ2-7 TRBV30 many CAWEVRGGYEQYF TGTGCCTGGGAGGTTAGGGGGGGCTACGAGCAGTACTTC
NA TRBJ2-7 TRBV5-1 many CASSVRDATYEQYF TGCGCCAGCAGCGTCCGGGACGCAACCTACGAGCAGTACTTC
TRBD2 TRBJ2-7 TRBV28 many CASSSQRELPFYEQYF TGTGCCAGCAGTTCACAGCGGGAGTTACCTTTCTACGAGCAGTACTTC
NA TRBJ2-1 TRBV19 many CASSKASYNEQFF TGTGCCAGTAGTAAGGCTTCCTACAATGAGCAGTTCTTC
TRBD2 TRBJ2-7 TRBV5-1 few CASSRTSGFSSYEQYF TGCGCCAGCAGCCGGACTAGCGGCTTCAGCTCCTACGAGCAGTACTTC
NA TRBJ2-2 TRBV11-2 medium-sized CASSLDFSGELFF TGTGCCAGCAGCTTAGACTTTTCCGGGGAGCTGTTTTTT
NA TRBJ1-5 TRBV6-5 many CASSRVGGQPQHF TGTGCCAGCAGTAGGGTGGGAGGGCAGCCCCAGCATTTT
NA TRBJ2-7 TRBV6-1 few CASRMGRETYEQYF TGTGCCAGCAGGATGGGAAGAGAGACCTACGAGCAGTACTTC
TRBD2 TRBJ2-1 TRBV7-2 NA CASSLGTRLIEQFF TGTGCCAGCAGCTTAGGGACTAGATTAATTGAGCAGTTCTTC
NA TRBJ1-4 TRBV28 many CAHRRSNEKLFF TGTGCCCATAGACGGAGTAATGAAAAACTGTTTTTT
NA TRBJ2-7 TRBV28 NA CASTEGPYEQYF TGTGCCAGCACAGAAGGTCCCTACGAGCAGTACTTC
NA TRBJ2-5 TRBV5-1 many CASSLNEETQYF TGCGCCAGCAGCTTGAATGAGGAGACCCAGTACTTC
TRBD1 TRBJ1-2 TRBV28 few CASSMGQGYGYTF TGTGCCAGCTCAATGGGACAGGGCTATGGCTACACCTTC
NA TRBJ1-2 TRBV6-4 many CASSDLGGLYGYTF TGTGCCAGCAGTGATCTTGGGGGGCTGTATGGCTACACCTTC
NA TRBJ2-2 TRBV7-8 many CASSLLGGGTGELFF TGTGCCAGCAGCTTATTGGGGGGTGGCACCGGGGAGCTGTTTTTT
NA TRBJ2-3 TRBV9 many CASSVDKDTQYF TGTGCCAGCAGCGTAGATAAAGATACGCAGTATTTT
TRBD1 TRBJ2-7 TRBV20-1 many CSAGQGAAYEQYF TGCAGTGCCGGACAGGGGGCAGCCTACGAGCAGTACTTC
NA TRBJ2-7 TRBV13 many CASSATTSPKTSYEQYF TGTGCCAGCAGCGCCACCACTAGTCCCAAGACCTCCTACGAGCAGTACTTC